This TCR beta chain emerged from a study of technical replicates of blood from several donors. Generated by immunoSEQ multiplex PCR, the TCRdb table keeps only in-frame clones and is missing some. The sample gives about 88,000 clones, 80% to 95% of which show up once; 0.2% to 0.3% is in the top ten. Germline loops: CDR1 MDHEN, CDR2 SYDVKM. The V end was cut by 4 bases, the J end by 6 bases, with 9 bases between. The CDR3 is 12 residues long. This clone occurred once. This chain joins TRBV28 and TRBJ1-2; a weak D match, TRBD1 (6 bases). The receptor comes from a human donor in good health. The sequenced sample consisted of T cells isolated from PBMCs. The CDR3 coding sequence is TGTGCCAGCAGTTCCCAGGGGAATGGCTACACCTTC. Its translation: CASSSQGNGYTF.